The sequence of this TCR beta chain was determined in a study of Ad26.COV2.S vaccination and SARS-CoV-2 variants. The overall study: The donor participated in the COV1001 trial, in its Ad26.COV2.S arm.

This clone was detected only once. As to treatment: roughly 20 received Ad26.COV2.S at low or high dose, single or two shots; about 5 received placebo; per-sample allocation not given. Material that was analyzed had been drawn on day 63 after the first vaccine or placebo injection. Sequencing used immunoSEQ multiplex PCR; TCRdb keeps in-frame clones, though not all of them. In the table there are over 400,000 clones, 90% of which are singletons. J was trimmed by 0 bases and V by 1 base; bases with no gene match: 3. The germline V gene has CDR1 LGHNT and CDR2 FRNRAP. The CDR3 spans 16 residues. The TCR originated in a person between 18 and 59 years old who received the Ad26.COV2.S COVID-19 vaccine or a placebo. This material consisted of peripheral blood, taken in a trial of Ad26.COV2.S vaccine versus placebo. The J gene is TRBJ2-5, the V gene TRBV12-5, with 9 bases matching TRBD1. The CDR3, as DNA: TGTGCTAGTGGTTTGGAAGACAGGGGGTACCAAGAGACCCAGTACTTC. Amino acids: CASGLEDRGYQETQYF.